A selection of T cell receptor beta chains follows, all from one sample in a study of CD8+ T cells in alopecia areata. The data were produced by immunoSEQ multiplex PCR, yet TCRdb's version contains in-frame clones alone and is incomplete. Among about 290,000 clones listed, 58% were seen once. The material was CD4+ T cells sorted from blood, obtained at week 24, from a patient treated with tofacitinib. Receptors were obtained from a human donor with alopecia areata. Both conserved end residues are part of each CDR3. The order of the fields is J gene, V gene, D gene, clone size, CDR3 DNA, CDR3 protein. D genes are given only for firm matches. Clone size is given for some rows only: seen once, a few or many times, or a class if the clone is expanded.

TRBJ1-4	TRBV7-9	TRBD1	.	TGTGCCAGCAGCCATCCGGGACAGCCAAAACTGTTTTTT	CASSHPGQPKLFF
TRBJ2-3	TRBV5-4	TRBD2	.	TGTGCCAGCAGCTCCCTAGCGGGGGTTAGCACAGATACGCAGTATTTT	CASSSLAGVSTDTQYF
TRBJ1-2	TRBV5-4	.	.	TGTGCCAGCAGCTTGATGGGCGATAACTATGGCTACACCTTC	CASSLMGDNYGYTF
TRBJ2-7	TRBV30	.	.	TGTGCCTGGAGCGCAGGGCAGTTGTTCTACGAGCAGTACTTC	CAWSAGQLFYEQYF
TRBJ2-5	TRBV5-1	TRBD2	.	TGCGCCAGCAGCCTCGGACTAGCGGGAGGGAATGGAGAGACCCAGTACTTC	CASSLGLAGGNGETQYF
TRBJ2-2	TRBV5-4	.	few	TGTGCCAGCAGCTTGTTCGCTCCCGACACCGGGGAGCTGTTTTTT	CASSLFAPDTGELFF
TRBJ2-2	TRBV28	TRBD2	.	TGTGCCAGCAGTCCACTACAGCTAGCGGGGGCCAACACCGGGGAGCTGTTTTTT	CASSPLQLAGANTGELFF
TRBJ2-3	TRBV5-1	.	.	TGCGCCAGCAGCGGCGGGTATGGGGCGGATACGCAGTATTTT	CASSGGYGADTQYF
TRBJ2-5	TRBV28	TRBD1	.	TGTGCCAGCGTAGACAGGGGAACGGAGACCCAGTACTTC	CASVDRGTETQYF
TRBJ2-5	TRBV5-1	TRBD1	.	TGCGCCAGCAGCCCGGACAGGGGGAGGGAAGAGACCCAGTACTTC	CASSPDRGREETQYF
TRBJ2-3	TRBV11-1	.	.	TGTGCCAGCAGCTCGGACGGCAATACGCAGTATTTT	CASSSDGNTQYF
TRBJ1-5	TRBV6-5	.	.	TGTGCCAGCAGCAGCCGGGACCGCTGGGATCAGCCCCAGCATTTT	CASSSRDRWDQPQHF
TRBJ2-7	TRBV4-1	.	.	TGCGCCAGCAGCCAAGGTCTGACGGGGAGCTCCTACGAGCAGTACTTC	CASSQGLTGSSYEQYF
TRBJ2-1	TRBV7-9	.	.	TGTGCCAGCAGTTTGACTACCCTCGGTCATGAGCAGTTCTTC	CASSLTTLGHEQFF
TRBJ2-5	TRBV7-2	.	.	TGTGCCAGCGGACTTGGGTCGGGGGAGACCCAGTACTTC	CASGLGSGETQYF
TRBJ2-7	TRBV29-1	.	.	TGCAGCGTCGCTACGGGGGACGAGCAGTACTTC	CSVATGDEQYF
TRBJ2-4	TRBV19	TRBD1	few	TGTGCCAGTAGTACGGGACAGGTCGCCAAAAACATTCAGTACTTC	CASSTGQVAKNIQYF
TRBJ1-5	TRBV2	.	.	TGTGCCAGCACCCTGGCCAGTCAGCCCCAGCATTTT	CASTLASQPQHF
TRBJ2-2	TRBV30	.	few	TGTGCCTGGAGTGTCCCTAGGCGGCCAATGAACACCGGGGAGCTGTTTTTT	CAWSVPRRPMNTGELFF
TRBJ2-1	TRBV29-1	TRBD2	.	TGCAGCGTTGTGGCCCTACTAGCGGGGGGGCACAATGAGCAGTTCTTC	CSVVALLAGGHNEQFF
TRBJ1-1	TRBV29-1	.	.	TGCAGCGTTGAAGTTGGGTCTGAGACTGAAGCTTTCTTT	CSVEVGSETEAFF
TRBJ1-1	TRBV7-2	.	.	TGTGCCAGCAGCTTAGCAGGGGAGCCTGAAGCTTTCTTT	CASSLAGEPEAFF
TRBJ2-7	TRBV2	.	once	TGTGCCAGCAGTACCTACGAGCAACAGTACTTC	CASSTYEQQYF
TRBJ1-1	TRBV29-1	.	.	TGCAGCGTGAACAGGGCGAACACTGAAGCTTTCTTT	CSVNRANTEAFF